A single T cell receptor beta chain is shown here with its context. Seattle researchers signed up patients amid active infection and tracked them longitudinally. TCRdb keeps only in-frame clones here, not all; method: immunoSEQ multiplex PCR. This sample has under 200,000 clones, with about 87% found just once. After removal of 5 bases from V and 7 bases from J, the junction contained 7 bases not matched to a gene. The germline V gene has CDR1 MDHEN and CDR2 SYDVKM. This CDR3 is built from 15 residues. This specimen comes from a study of blood T cell repertoires in COVID-19. Study-level background: The United States, Italy and Spain provided the acute and convalescent COVID-19 samples. In each case, the material was cDNA or gDNA derived from T cells, B-cell-depleted T cells, or PBMCs.

The TCR originated in a woman older than 75 with COVID-19, enrolled during active disease. Material for sequencing was peripheral blood. The rearrangement links TRBV28 to TRBJ2-3; TRBD2 matches 12 bases. CDR3 nucleotides: TGTGCCAGCAGTCCCCCGGGACTAGCGGGCAATACGCAGTATTTT. This encodes CASSPPGLAGNTQYF.